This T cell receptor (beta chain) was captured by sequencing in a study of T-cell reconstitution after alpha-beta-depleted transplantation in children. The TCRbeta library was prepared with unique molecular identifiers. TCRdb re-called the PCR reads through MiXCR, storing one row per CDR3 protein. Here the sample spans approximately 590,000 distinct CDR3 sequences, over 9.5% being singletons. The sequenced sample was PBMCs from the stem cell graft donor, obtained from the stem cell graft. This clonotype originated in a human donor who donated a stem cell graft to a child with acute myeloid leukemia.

CDR3 DNA sequence: TGTGCCAGCAGTTTGGGGCGGGGCCATTCGAAAAACATTCAGTACTTC. Translated, it gives CASSLGRGHSKNIQYF. The rearrangement uses TRBV12-3 or TRBV12-4 and TRBJ2-4; TRBD2 might be the D (6 bases). Trimming stripped 3 bases from V and 4 bases from J, with 16 bases between. CDR3 length equals 16 residues.